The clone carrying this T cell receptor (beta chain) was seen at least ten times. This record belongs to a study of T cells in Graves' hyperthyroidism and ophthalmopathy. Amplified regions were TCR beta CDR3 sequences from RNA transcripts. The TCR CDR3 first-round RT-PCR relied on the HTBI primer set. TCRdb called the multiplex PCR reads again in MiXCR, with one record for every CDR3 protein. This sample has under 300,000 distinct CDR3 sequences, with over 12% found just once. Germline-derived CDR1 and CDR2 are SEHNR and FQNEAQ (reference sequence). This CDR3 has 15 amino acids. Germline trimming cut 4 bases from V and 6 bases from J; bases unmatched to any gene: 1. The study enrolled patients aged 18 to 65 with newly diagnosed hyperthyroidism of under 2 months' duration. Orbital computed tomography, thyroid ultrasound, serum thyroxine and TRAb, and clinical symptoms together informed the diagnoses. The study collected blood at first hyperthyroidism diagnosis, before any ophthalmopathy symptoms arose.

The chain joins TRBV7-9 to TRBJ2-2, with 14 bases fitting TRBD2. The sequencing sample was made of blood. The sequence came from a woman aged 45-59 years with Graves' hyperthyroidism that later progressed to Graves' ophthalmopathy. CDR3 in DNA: TGTGCCAGCAGCTCGGGACTAGCGGGAGCCGGGGAGCTGTTTTTT. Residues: CASSSGLAGAGELFF.